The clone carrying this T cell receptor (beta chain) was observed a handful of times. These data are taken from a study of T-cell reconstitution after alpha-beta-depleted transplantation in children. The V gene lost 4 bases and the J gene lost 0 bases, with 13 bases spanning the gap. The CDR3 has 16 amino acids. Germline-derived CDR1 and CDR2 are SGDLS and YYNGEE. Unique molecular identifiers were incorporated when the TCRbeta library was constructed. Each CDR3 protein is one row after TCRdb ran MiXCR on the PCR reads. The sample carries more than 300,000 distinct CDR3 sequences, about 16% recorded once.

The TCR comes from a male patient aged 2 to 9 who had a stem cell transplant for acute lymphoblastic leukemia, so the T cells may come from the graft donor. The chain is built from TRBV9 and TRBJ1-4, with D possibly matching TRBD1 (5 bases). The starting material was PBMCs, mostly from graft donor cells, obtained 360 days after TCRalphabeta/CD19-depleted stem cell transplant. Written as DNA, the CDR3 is TGTGCCAGCAGCCCGGATCCAGGGACAACTAATGAAAAACTGTTTTTT. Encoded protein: CASSPDPGTTNEKLFF.